This T cell receptor beta chain was documented in a study of beta chain features in type 1 diabetes. Notes on the study in general: Insertions at VDJ junctions were less frequent in type 1 diabetes patients. These patients also deleted more nucleotides at the same junctions. A cDNA-based sequencing approach could over-represent cells with high TCR expression.

Purity (above 95%) was reached by all sorted populations. Of note for this clone: Its antigen remains unidentified.

Looked up from germline, CDR1 is SNHLY and CDR2 is FYNNEI. V lost 2 bases and J lost 4; bases outside the gene matches: 13. This CDR3 has 18 amino acids. Expressed TCRB transcripts got sequenced, as all isolated RNA was reverse transcribed. Naive, central memory and regulatory T cell samples averaged about 3.57 million immunoSEQ reads each. The method was immunoSEQ multiplex PCR; TCRdb's version includes in-frame clones alone and lacks a portion of them. Here the sample spans 200,000 to 250,000 clones, over 7.5% being singletons. The chain couples TRBV2 to TRBJ2-3, with 9 bases fitting TRBD2. The TCR comes from a woman between 18 and 29 years old in good health. The sequenced sample was naive CD4+ T cells from blood. CDR3 amino acids: CASSETRRRLAAPDTQYF. Written as DNA, the CDR3 is TGTGCCAGCAGTGAAACGAGGAGGAGACTAGCGGCCCCAGATACGCAGTATTTT.